A selection of T cell receptor beta chains follows, all from one sample in a study of blood T cell repertoires in COVID-19. Clones were read by immunoSEQ multiplex PCR, and TCRdb kept only the in-frame ones, dropping some. The table records 290,000 or so clones, approximately 82% of them present only once. Specimen: PBMCs or T cells enriched from blood (not recorded which). Receptor source: a man aged 35 to 55 who had been exposed to COVID-19. CDR3s include the opening cysteine and the closing phenylalanine or tryptophan. A D gene is named only where the DNA matches it firmly. The size of a clone is reported for some rows only, either as once, few or many, or as a class for expanded clones.

CDR3nt	CDR3aa	v_gene	d_gene	j_gene	abundance
TGTGCCAGCACCATAACCACTGGACAGAGGATCTACGAGCAGTACTTC	CASTITTGQRIYEQYF	TRBV21-1	-	TRBJ2-7	-
TGTGCCAGCGGACTAGGGGTGGGAGGTGAAAAACTGTTTTTT	CASGLGVGGEKLFF	TRBV6-5	-	TRBJ1-4	-
TGTGCCAGCTCACCGGACAGTACTAGCAATCAGCCCCAGCATTTT	CASSPDSTSNQPQHF	TRBV18	-	TRBJ1-5	-
TGTGCCAGCAGCTCCTCCGGGACAGCAGAAGAAAAACTGTTTTTT	CASSSSGTAEEKLFF	TRBV7-9	TRBD1	TRBJ1-4	once
TGTGCCAGCAGCTCAACGGGCCAGACTAGGTCAGAGCAGTTCTTC	CASSSTGQTRSEQFF	TRBV7-3	-	TRBJ2-1	few
TGTGCCAGCAGCCTGCCCGCATATCGCTCCTCTAGGGAAAAACTGTTTTTT	CASSLPAYRSSREKLFF	TRBV5-6	-	TRBJ1-4	few
TGTGCCAGCAGTCTTAGCGGGAGTTCCTACGAGCAGTACTTC	CASSLSGSSYEQYF	TRBV5-4	TRBD2	TRBJ2-7	-
TGCGCCAGCAGCCCAGATTACAGGGGGGAGTTCTTC	CASSPDYRGEFF	TRBV5-1	TRBD1	TRBJ2-1	-
TGTGCCACATTCCCGCCCGGACAGGGAGGTCTCCACGAGCAGTACTTC	CATFPPGQGGLHEQYF	TRBV27	TRBD1	TRBJ2-7	-
TGTGCCAGCTCCGCAGGAACAAATAACGAGCAGTACTTC	CASSAGTNNEQYF	TRBV2	-	TRBJ2-7	-
TGTGCCATCAGATCCCACACCGGGGAGCTGTTTTTT	CAIRSHTGELFF	TRBV19	-	TRBJ2-2	-
TGTGCCAGCAGCTCCGCTGGTGGACTCCCCACCGGGGAGCTGTTTTTT	CASSSAGGLPTGELFF	TRBV11-2	-	TRBJ2-2	-
TGTGCCAGCACCGCTGGAGGAGAGCAGTACTTC	CASTAGGEQYF	TRBV6-5	-	TRBJ2-7	few
TGTGCCAGCAGTTTGGGAGTCACTGAAGCTTTCTTT	CASSLGVTEAFF	TRBV12-3/TRBV12-4	-	TRBJ1-1	-
TGTGCCAGCAGCCAAGAGTCGACGGTTTCACAGGCTTTCTTT	CASSQESTVSQAFF	TRBV14	-	TRBJ1-1	-
TGTGCCAGCAGTTACGCCCCGGGGGGACTAAATTCACCCCTCCACTTT	CASSYAPGGLNSPLHF	TRBV6-5	-	TRBJ1-6	-
TGTGCCAGCAGCAAAGGAGGCGGACAGGGACAAAATGAAAAACTGTTTTTT	CASSKGGGQGQNEKLFF	TRBV21-1	-	TRBJ1-4	once
TGTGCCAGTAGTGCTAACTACGAGCAGTACTTC	CASSANYEQYF	TRBV19	-	TRBJ2-7	-
TGTGCTAGTGCTGTCAGGGGCGGCCCCTACAATGAGCAGTTCTTC	CASAVRGGPYNEQFF	TRBV12-5	-	TRBJ2-1	-
TGTGCCAGTAGTGAACTAGCGGGAGACAGATACGAGCAGTACTTC	CASSELAGDRYEQYF	TRBV19	TRBD2	TRBJ2-7	-
TGTGCCACCAGTGATTTGCCGGGTGAGACCCAGTACTTC	CATSDLPGETQYF	TRBV24-1	-	TRBJ2-5	-
TGTGCCAGCAGCCCTAATTTTGGGAGGAGAAACACTGAAGCTTTCTTT	CASSPNFGRRNTEAFF	TRBV13	-	TRBJ1-1	-
TGCGCCAGCAGCCAAGCCGGCGGGAGGGCCAACGAGCAGTACTTC	CASSQAGGRANEQYF	TRBV4-1	TRBD2	TRBJ2-7	-
TGCGCCAGCAGCTCGGTGCGGGACGGAACGAACACCGGGGAGCTGTTTTTT	CASSSVRDGTNTGELFF	TRBV5-1	-	TRBJ2-2	-
TGTGCCAGTAAGGGGAGGGCATTATACAATGAGCAGTTCTTC	CASKGRALYNEQFF	TRBV19	TRBD2	TRBJ2-1	once
TGCGCCAGCAGCCAAGAAGACTCCGACTACAATGAGCAGTTCTTC	CASSQEDSDYNEQFF	TRBV4-1	-	TRBJ2-1	-
TGTGCCAGCAGCAAAGGGGGACAGGGAGATTGTTATGGCTACACCTTC	CASSKGGQGDCYGYTF	TRBV21-1	-	TRBJ1-2	-
TGTGCCAGCAAAAACAGGGGGAGGGAGACCCAGTACTTC	CASKNRGRETQYF	TRBV12-3/TRBV12-4	TRBD1	TRBJ2-5	-
TGTGCCAGCAGCGAGGGACAGGGGGTCTCTGAAGCTTTCTTT	CASSEGQGVSEAFF	TRBV5-5	TRBD1	TRBJ1-1	-
TGTGCCAGCAGGACAATAGCGGGAGGGGGTAATGAGCAGTTCTTC	CASRTIAGGGNEQFF	TRBV11-2	TRBD2	TRBJ2-1	-
TGTGCCAGCAGCCGGCGCGCGGGAGGATACGAGCAGTACTTC	CASSRRAGGYEQYF	TRBV6-5	TRBD2	TRBJ2-7	-
TGTGCCAGTAGTGTTTTACAGGGAAACGATCAGCCCCAGCATTTT	CASSVLQGNDQPQHF	TRBV19	-	TRBJ1-5	-
TGTGCCAGCAGGCCCGACAGGGAAGTTAGCTCTGGAAACACCATATATTTT	CASRPDREVSSGNTIYF	TRBV5-8	TRBD1	TRBJ1-3	-
TGTGCCAGCAGTTTTAGGACAGGGAACACTGAAGCTTTCTTT	CASSFRTGNTEAFF	TRBV27	TRBD1	TRBJ1-1	-
TGTGCCAGCAGCCAAGATTCCAGTCTCTACGAGCAGTACTTC	CASSQDSSLYEQYF	TRBV14	-	TRBJ2-7	-
TGTGCCAGCAGGCCGGGACAGGGATTCTACACTGAAGCTTTCTTT	CASRPGQGFYTEAFF	TRBV7-9	TRBD1	TRBJ1-1	-
TGTGCCAGCAGCGTAGGGGAGGGAACCACAAACACCGGGGAGCTGTTTTTT	CASSVGEGTTNTGELFF	TRBV9	TRBD2	TRBJ2-2	-
TGTGCCAGCAGCTACGACCGGAGGAAACTGTTTTTT	CASSYDRRKLFF	TRBV11-3	-	TRBJ1-4	-
TGTGCCAGCAGTGAAGACGGGGCTTTCTTT	CASSEDGAFF	TRBV6-1	-	TRBJ1-1	once
TGTGCCAGCAGTTCTCCGGGACAGGTGTACGAGCAGTACTTC	CASSSPGQVYEQYF	TRBV6-5	TRBD1	TRBJ2-7	-
TGTGCCAGCAGGACAGGGAACACTGAAGCTTTCTTT	CASRTGNTEAFF	TRBV12-3/TRBV12-4	-	TRBJ1-1	-
TGTGCCAGCAGAGAGACGGCTCCAGGGCAGCCCCAGCATTTT	CASRETAPGQPQHF	TRBV6-5	-	TRBJ1-5	-
TGTGCCAGCTCACCACCGCCGGAGACTAGCGGGCGCCAATACAATGAGCAGTTCTTC	CASSPPPETSGRQYNEQFF	TRBV18	TRBD2	TRBJ2-1	-
TGTGCCAGCAGTGCTAGCGGGAGCCCCCGTGTGTGGTTCTTC	CASSASGSPRVWFF	TRBV2	TRBD2	TRBJ2-1	-
TGCGCCAGCAGCTTCTTTGGGCAGAGCACAGATACGCAGTATTTT	CASSFFGQSTDTQYF	TRBV5-1	-	TRBJ2-3	-
TGCAGCGTTTCGGGTAGCTCCAACGAGCAGTACTTC	CSVSGSSNEQYF	TRBV29-1	-	TRBJ2-7	-
TGTGCCTGGAGTGTCCCGGTAGTTACTGAAAAACTGTTTTTT	CAWSVPVVTEKLFF	TRBV30	-	TRBJ1-4	few
TGTGCCAGCAGTATGAGAGCGGTATTCACCGGGGAGCTGTTTTTT	CASSMRAVFTGELFF	TRBV6-5	-	TRBJ2-2	few
TGTGCCAGCAGCCAAGATGCCCTACAGGGTGCCAAAAACATTCAGTACTTC	CASSQDALQGAKNIQYF	TRBV3-1/TRBV3-2	-	TRBJ2-4	-
TGTGCCATCACCCGGGACAGCTATGGCTACACCTTC	CAITRDSYGYTF	TRBV10-3	TRBD1	TRBJ1-2	few
TGTGCCAGTAGTATAGCTCGGACTAGCGGGAGGGCCTTGGTGTCCGACACCGGGGAGCTGTTTTTT	CASSIARTSGRALVSDTGELFF	TRBV19	TRBD2	TRBJ2-2	-
TGCAGTGCTAGCGTTGCCTACGAGCAGTACTTC	CSASVAYEQYF	TRBV20-1	-	TRBJ2-7	-
TGTGCCAGCAGCTTCTTAAGCGGGAGAAGCACAGATACGCAGTATTTT	CASSFLSGRSTDTQYF	TRBV7-9	TRBD2	TRBJ2-3	-
TGTGCCAGCAGCGTACAGGGTGATTCACCCCTCCACTTT	CASSVQGDSPLHF	TRBV7-3	-	TRBJ1-6	few
TGCAGCGTTGCCGGAGGCAGGGGGCTGGGTCAGCCCCAGCATTTT	CSVAGGRGLGQPQHF	TRBV29-1	TRBD1	TRBJ1-5	-
TGTGCCAGCACCGGACAGTACTACAATGAGCAGTTCTTC	CASTGQYYNEQFF	TRBV27	-	TRBJ2-1	-
TGTGCCAGCACCGCGGGAGTCTCCTACGAGCAGTACTTC	CASTAGVSYEQYF	TRBV12-3/TRBV12-4	TRBD2	TRBJ2-7	-